What follows is one T cell receptor (beta chain) and its context. The 5'RACE method, run with constant-segment primers, produced TCR alpha and TCR beta cDNA libraries (carrying sample barcodes and UMIs). A single record per CDR3 protein comes from TCRdb applying MiXCR to the 5' RACE reads. Among approximately 300,000 distinct CDR3 sequences, about 15% were seen once, and the ten largest hold 20% to 25%. The CDR3 length is 14 residues. The V and J ends lost 4 bases and 13 bases respectively, with 23 bases between them. CDR1 is SGDLS, CDR2 YYNGEE, per germline. The data are from a study of T-cell memory formation after mild COVID-19.

The rearrangement links TRBV9 to TRBJ2-5; TRBD2 might be the D (6 bases). This receptor was obtained from a man in his late teens or twenties who had mild COVID-19 (a few samples of this study predate the infection). Cell type and time point are not known. The sample comprised PBMCs or a T cell subset sorted from them (not recorded which). CDR3 DNA: TGTGCCAGCAGCCCCCTCCCCAGCCGGGACGGGGGGTACTTC. This gives the protein CASSPLPSRDGGYF.